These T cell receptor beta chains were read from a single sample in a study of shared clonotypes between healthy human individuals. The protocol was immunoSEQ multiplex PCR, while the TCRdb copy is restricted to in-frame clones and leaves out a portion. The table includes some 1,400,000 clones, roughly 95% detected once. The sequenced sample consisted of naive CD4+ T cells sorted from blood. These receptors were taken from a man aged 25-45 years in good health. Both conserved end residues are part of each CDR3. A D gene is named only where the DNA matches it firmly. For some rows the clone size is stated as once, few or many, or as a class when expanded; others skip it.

CDR3nt: TGTGCCAGCTCCCTTAGGGGAGCCTACGAGCAGTACTTC
CDR3aa: CASSLRGAYEQYF
v_gene: TRBV18
abundance: -
j_gene: TRBJ2-7
d_gene: -

CDR3nt: TGCAGCGGTCGGGACACCGCTCATGGGCAGTTCTTC
CDR3aa: CSGRDTAHGQFF
v_gene: TRBV29-1
abundance: -
j_gene: TRBJ2-1
d_gene: -

CDR3nt: TGTGCAACCGAGAAGACTAGCGGGAGGGGGGGTGAGCAGTTCTTC
CDR3aa: CATEKTSGRGGEQFF
v_gene: TRBV28
abundance: once
j_gene: TRBJ2-1
d_gene: TRBD2

CDR3nt: TGTGCCAGCAGGCGAGGGTCCTACGAGCAGTACTTC
CDR3aa: CASRRGSYEQYF
v_gene: TRBV6-6
abundance: once
j_gene: TRBJ2-7
d_gene: -

CDR3nt: TGTGCCAGCAGCTTAGCCCGGAGGGGAGTCGGCAATGAGCAGTTCTTC
CDR3aa: CASSLARRGVGNEQFF
v_gene: TRBV7-8
abundance: -
j_gene: TRBJ2-1
d_gene: -

CDR3nt: TGTGCCAGCAGCGTATGGGGGTTTGAGCGCCCTGGGGCCAACGTCCTGACTTTC
CDR3aa: CASSVWGFERPGANVLTF
v_gene: TRBV7-8
abundance: -
j_gene: TRBJ2-6
d_gene: -

CDR3nt: TGTGCCAGTAGTGGACGGATGGGAGATACGCAGTATTTT
CDR3aa: CASSGRMGDTQYF
v_gene: TRBV19
abundance: -
j_gene: TRBJ2-3
d_gene: -

CDR3nt: TGTGCCAGCTCACCCCCACGTAGCGATCACTCCTACAATGAGCAGTTCTTC
CDR3aa: CASSPPRSDHSYNEQFF
v_gene: TRBV18
abundance: -
j_gene: TRBJ2-1
d_gene: -

CDR3nt: TGTGCCAGCAGCTTAAGGTCTCAGCCCCAGCATTTT
CDR3aa: CASSLRSQPQHF
v_gene: TRBV7-2
abundance: -
j_gene: TRBJ1-5
d_gene: -

CDR3nt: TGTGCCAGCTCACCACATGTGAACACTGAAGCTTTCTTT
CDR3aa: CASSPHVNTEAFF
v_gene: TRBV18
abundance: -
j_gene: TRBJ1-1
d_gene: -

CDR3nt: TGCGCCAGCAGTCGGGTATCTACAGCGGCCTCCTACGAGCAGTACTTC
CDR3aa: CASSRVSTAASYEQYF
v_gene: TRBV5-1
abundance: -
j_gene: TRBJ2-7
d_gene: -

CDR3nt: TGCGCCAGCAGCTTGGGGACAGGGGGTCAGCCCCAGCATTTT
CDR3aa: CASSLGTGGQPQHF
v_gene: TRBV5-1
abundance: -
j_gene: TRBJ1-5
d_gene: TRBD1

CDR3nt: TGTGCCAGCTCCCCGGCAGGACATGCCCGCGGAAACACCATATATTTT
CDR3aa: CASSPAGHARGNTIYF
v_gene: TRBV18
abundance: -
j_gene: TRBJ1-3
d_gene: -

CDR3nt: TGTGCCAGTAGTCGACGGGACAGGGGGCGCACCGGGGAGCTGTTTTTT
CDR3aa: CASSRRDRGRTGELFF
v_gene: TRBV19
abundance: -
j_gene: TRBJ2-2
d_gene: TRBD1

CDR3nt: TGTGCCAGCCACACTGTCGGGATGAGCGATACGCAGTATTTT
CDR3aa: CASHTVGMSDTQYF
v_gene: TRBV5-4
abundance: -
j_gene: TRBJ2-3
d_gene: -

CDR3nt: TGTGCCAGCAGTTTACAGGTTCACTACAATGAGCAGTTCTTC
CDR3aa: CASSLQVHYNEQFF
v_gene: TRBV27
abundance: once
j_gene: TRBJ2-1
d_gene: -

CDR3nt: TGTGCCAGCAGCCGATCAGACAAAGAGACCCAGTACTTC
CDR3aa: CASSRSDKETQYF
v_gene: TRBV7-3
abundance: once
j_gene: TRBJ2-5
d_gene: -

CDR3nt: TGTGCCAGCAGCTTATGGAGGAACACTGAAGCTTTCTTT
CDR3aa: CASSLWRNTEAFF
v_gene: TRBV7-2
abundance: -
j_gene: TRBJ1-1
d_gene: -

CDR3nt: TGTGCCAGCAGCCCTCGGGCTAGCGGGAGTTATTCGGGAGAGCAGTACTTC
CDR3aa: CASSPRASGSYSGEQYF
v_gene: TRBV9
abundance: -
j_gene: TRBJ2-7
d_gene: TRBD2

CDR3nt: TGTGCCAGCAGAGACAGGGGCTATGGCTACACCTTC
CDR3aa: CASRDRGYGYTF
v_gene: TRBV19
abundance: -
j_gene: TRBJ1-2
d_gene: TRBD1

CDR3nt: TGTGCCAGCAGCTTGGTGGGGGCGGGGTACGAGCAGTACTTC
CDR3aa: CASSLVGAGYEQYF
v_gene: TRBV5-4
abundance: -
j_gene: TRBJ2-7
d_gene: -

CDR3nt: TGTGCCAGCAGTGTTATGTGGGTCTCCTACAATGAGCAGTTCTTC
CDR3aa: CASSVMWVSYNEQFF
v_gene: TRBV2
abundance: -
j_gene: TRBJ2-1
d_gene: -

CDR3nt: TGTGCCAGCAGCCAAGGACTGTTCTACGAGCAGTACTTC
CDR3aa: CASSQGLFYEQYF
v_gene: TRBV5-5
abundance: -
j_gene: TRBJ2-7
d_gene: -

CDR3nt: TGTGCCAGCAGTCGCGGGACTAGCGGTTCCTACGAGCAGTACTTC
CDR3aa: CASSRGTSGSYEQYF
v_gene: TRBV28
abundance: -
j_gene: TRBJ2-7
d_gene: TRBD2

CDR3nt: TGTGCCAGCAGTGGACTAGCGGGATCCTACGAGCAGTACTTC
CDR3aa: CASSGLAGSYEQYF
v_gene: TRBV2
abundance: -
j_gene: TRBJ2-7
d_gene: TRBD2

CDR3nt: TGTGCCAGCAGCCCCCATGGGACTAGCAGGTCCAATGAGCAGTTCTTC
CDR3aa: CASSPHGTSRSNEQFF
v_gene: TRBV9
abundance: -
j_gene: TRBJ2-1
d_gene: TRBD2

CDR3nt: TGTGCCAGTAGTGCCACTAGCGGGAGGTTATACAATGAGCAGTTCTTC
CDR3aa: CASSATSGRLYNEQFF
v_gene: TRBV19
abundance: once
j_gene: TRBJ2-1
d_gene: TRBD2

CDR3nt: TGTGCCAGCAGCCGGACTGGGAGCGGCAATCAGCCCCAGCATTTT
CDR3aa: CASSRTGSGNQPQHF
v_gene: TRBV6-5
abundance: -
j_gene: TRBJ1-5
d_gene: -

CDR3nt: TGTGCCATCAGTGGGGGGCAGCCTTTTGACTATGGCTACACCTTC
CDR3aa: CAISGGQPFDYGYTF
v_gene: TRBV10-3
abundance: -
j_gene: TRBJ1-2
d_gene: -

CDR3nt: TGTGCCATAACCCGACTAGCGGGAGGAGAGACCCAGTACTTC
CDR3aa: CAITRLAGGETQYF
v_gene: TRBV6-1
abundance: once
j_gene: TRBJ2-5
d_gene: TRBD2

CDR3nt: TGTGCCAGTAGTATAGGGGGGAGAATTGAGGACGGGGAGCTGTTTTTT
CDR3aa: CASSIGGRIEDGELFF
v_gene: TRBV19
abundance: -
j_gene: TRBJ2-2
d_gene: -

CDR3nt: TGCGCCAGCAGCGGACCGGATACCCCGCGGTACTTC
CDR3aa: CASSGPDTPRYF
v_gene: TRBV5-1
abundance: -
j_gene: TRBJ2-5
d_gene: -

CDR3nt: TGTGCCAGCACCTCCCACGGACAGGGCAGCACTGAAGCTTTCTTT
CDR3aa: CASTSHGQGSTEAFF
v_gene: TRBV28
abundance: once
j_gene: TRBJ1-1
d_gene: TRBD1

CDR3nt: TGTGCCAGCAGCTTTGACGGCTATGGCTACACCTTC
CDR3aa: CASSFDGYGYTF
v_gene: TRBV7-3
abundance: -
j_gene: TRBJ1-2
d_gene: -

CDR3nt: TGTGCCAGCAGCTCTAATAGCAATCAGCCCCAGCATTTT
CDR3aa: CASSSNSNQPQHF
v_gene: TRBV7-9
abundance: -
j_gene: TRBJ1-5
d_gene: -

CDR3nt: TGCGCCAGCAGCTCTACGACAGGAACCTACGAGCAGTACTTC
CDR3aa: CASSSTTGTYEQYF
v_gene: TRBV5-1
abundance: -
j_gene: TRBJ2-7
d_gene: -

CDR3nt: TGCAGTGCTCAATACGGCGAGCAGTACTTC
CDR3aa: CSAQYGEQYF
v_gene: TRBV20-1
abundance: -
j_gene: TRBJ2-7
d_gene: -

CDR3nt: TGTGCCACCAGCAGAGAGCCTATGAGCGGGAGTAAAGCCGGGGAGCTGTTTTTT
CDR3aa: CATSREPMSGSKAGELFF
v_gene: TRBV15
abundance: -
j_gene: TRBJ2-2
d_gene: TRBD2

CDR3nt: TGTGCCAGCAGTTTATTGGCTAGCGGGAGTCAGACCTACGAGCAGTACTTC
CDR3aa: CASSLLASGSQTYEQYF
v_gene: TRBV27
abundance: -
j_gene: TRBJ2-7
d_gene: TRBD2

CDR3nt: TGTGCCAGCTCACTACATTCGGGAACGACCGGGGAGCTGTTTTTT
CDR3aa: CASSLHSGTTGELFF
v_gene: TRBV18
abundance: -
j_gene: TRBJ2-2
d_gene: -

CDR3nt: TGTGCCAGCAGTTTATCGTCGGGTAATAGCGGGCGAAATGAGCAGTTCTTC
CDR3aa: CASSLSSGNSGRNEQFF
v_gene: TRBV27
abundance: once
j_gene: TRBJ2-1
d_gene: TRBD2

CDR3nt: TGTGCCAGCAGCTTGGACAGGGGCTACGAGCAGTACTTC
CDR3aa: CASSLDRGYEQYF
v_gene: TRBV11-2
abundance: -
j_gene: TRBJ2-7
d_gene: TRBD1

CDR3nt: TGTGCCAGCAGTGGCCGAGGGGGGTCCCACTTTGGCGAGCAGTACTTC
CDR3aa: CASSGRGGSHFGEQYF
v_gene: TRBV6-1
abundance: -
j_gene: TRBJ2-7
d_gene: -

CDR3nt: TGTGCCAGCAGCGAGGGGCAGCAGCGAGATACGCAGTATTTT
CDR3aa: CASSEGQQRDTQYF
v_gene: TRBV5-4
abundance: -
j_gene: TRBJ2-3
d_gene: -

CDR3nt: TGTGCCAGCTCACCACCGGGGGGGTGGAATGAGCAGTTCTTC
CDR3aa: CASSPPGGWNEQFF
v_gene: TRBV18
abundance: -
j_gene: TRBJ2-1
d_gene: TRBD2

CDR3nt: TGTGCCAGCAGTAACCCGGTCAGGGTGGATCAGCCCCAGCATTTT
CDR3aa: CASSNPVRVDQPQHF
v_gene: TRBV28
abundance: -
j_gene: TRBJ1-5
d_gene: -

CDR3nt: TGTGCCAGCTCACCACCGGCTAGCGGGAGTTGGAATGAGCAGTTCTTC
CDR3aa: CASSPPASGSWNEQFF
v_gene: TRBV18
abundance: -
j_gene: TRBJ2-1
d_gene: TRBD2

CDR3nt: TGCGCCAGCAGCCGGACAGGGACGACCGGGGAGCTGTTTTTT
CDR3aa: CASSRTGTTGELFF
v_gene: TRBV5-1
abundance: -
j_gene: TRBJ2-2
d_gene: TRBD1

CDR3nt: TGTGCCAGCAGTTCCAGTATCCAGCCCCAGCATTTT
CDR3aa: CASSSSIQPQHF
v_gene: TRBV28
abundance: -
j_gene: TRBJ1-5
d_gene: -